This T cell receptor beta chain was sequenced in a study of PD-1 blockade in mismatch repair-deficient tumors. TCRs were sequenced from three patients responding to pembrolizumab. TCRdb's table, derived via immunoSEQ multiplex PCR, lists solely in-frame clones and lacks some. This sample has 100,000 or so clones; 65% to 85% occur once, and the top ten carry around 5.8%. This receptor was taken from an adult with mismatch repair-deficient cancer. The sequenced sample was peripheral blood, obtained approximately 35 weeks after starting pembrolizumab.

CDR3 coding DNA: TGTGCCGGGACGCACCGGAACACTGAAGCTTTCTTT. This sequence encodes CAGTHRNTEAFF. The V gene is TRBV30, the J gene TRBJ1-1; the D gene is possibly TRBD1 (5 bases). This CDR3 is 12 amino acids long. V gave up 8 bases and J gave up 1 base, with 11 bases separating them. Germline V lookup: CDR1 GTSNPN, CDR2 SVGIG (reference sequence).